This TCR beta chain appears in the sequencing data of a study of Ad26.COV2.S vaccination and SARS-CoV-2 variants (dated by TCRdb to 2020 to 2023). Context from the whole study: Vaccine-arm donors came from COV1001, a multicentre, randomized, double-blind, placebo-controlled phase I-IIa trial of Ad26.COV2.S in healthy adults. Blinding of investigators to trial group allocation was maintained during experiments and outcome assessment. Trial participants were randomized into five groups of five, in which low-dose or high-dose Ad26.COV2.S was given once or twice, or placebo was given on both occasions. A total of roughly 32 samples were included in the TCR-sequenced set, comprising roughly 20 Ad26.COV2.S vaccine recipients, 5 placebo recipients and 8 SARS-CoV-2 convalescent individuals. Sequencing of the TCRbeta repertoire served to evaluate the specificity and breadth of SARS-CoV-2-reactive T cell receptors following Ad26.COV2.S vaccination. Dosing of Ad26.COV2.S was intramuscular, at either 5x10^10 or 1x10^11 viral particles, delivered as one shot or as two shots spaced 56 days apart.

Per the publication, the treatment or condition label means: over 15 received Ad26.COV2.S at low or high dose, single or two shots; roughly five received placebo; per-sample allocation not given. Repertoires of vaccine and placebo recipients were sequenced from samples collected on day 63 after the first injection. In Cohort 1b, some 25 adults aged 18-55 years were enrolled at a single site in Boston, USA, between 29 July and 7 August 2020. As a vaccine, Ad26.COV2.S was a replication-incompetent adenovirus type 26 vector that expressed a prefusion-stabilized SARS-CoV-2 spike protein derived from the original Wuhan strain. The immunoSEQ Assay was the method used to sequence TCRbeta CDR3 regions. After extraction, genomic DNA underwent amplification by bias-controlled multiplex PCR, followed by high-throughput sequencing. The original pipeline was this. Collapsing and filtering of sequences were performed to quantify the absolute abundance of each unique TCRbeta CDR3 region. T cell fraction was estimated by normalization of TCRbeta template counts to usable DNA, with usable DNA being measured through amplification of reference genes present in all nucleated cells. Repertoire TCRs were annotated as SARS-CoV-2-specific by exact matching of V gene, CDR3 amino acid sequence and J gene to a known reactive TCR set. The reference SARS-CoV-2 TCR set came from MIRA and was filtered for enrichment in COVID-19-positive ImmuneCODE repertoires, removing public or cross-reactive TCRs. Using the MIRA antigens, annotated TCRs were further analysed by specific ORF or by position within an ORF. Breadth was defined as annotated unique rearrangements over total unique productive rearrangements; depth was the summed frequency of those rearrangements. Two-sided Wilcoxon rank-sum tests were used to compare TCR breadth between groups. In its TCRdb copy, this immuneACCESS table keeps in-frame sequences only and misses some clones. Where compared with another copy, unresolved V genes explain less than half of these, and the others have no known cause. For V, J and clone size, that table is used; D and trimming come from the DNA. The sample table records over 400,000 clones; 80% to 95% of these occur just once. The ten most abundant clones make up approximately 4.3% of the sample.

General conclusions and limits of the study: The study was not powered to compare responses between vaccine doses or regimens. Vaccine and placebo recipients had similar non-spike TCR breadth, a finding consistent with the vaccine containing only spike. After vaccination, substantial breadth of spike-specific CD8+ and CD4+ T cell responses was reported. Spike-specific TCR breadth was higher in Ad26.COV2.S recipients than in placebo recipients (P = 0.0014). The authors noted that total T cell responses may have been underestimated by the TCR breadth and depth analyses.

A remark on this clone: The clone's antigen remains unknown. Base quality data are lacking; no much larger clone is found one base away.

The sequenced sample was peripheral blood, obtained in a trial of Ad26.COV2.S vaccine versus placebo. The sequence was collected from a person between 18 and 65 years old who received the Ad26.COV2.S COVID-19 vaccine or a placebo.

DNA sequence: TGTGCCAGCAGCTTATGGTCCGGCGAGCAGTACTTC. Protein translation: CASSLWSGEQYF. The receptor chain draws on TRBV11-1 and TRBJ2-7; too little of a D gene remains to name it. The CDR3 sequence holds 12 residues, the cysteine and phenylalanine included. The DNA shown is the 36-base CDR3, in frame from base 1. The germline ends are 8 bases apart after V is trimmed by 2 bases and J by 6 bases. CDR1 SGHAT and CDR2 FQDESV are derived from the germline V gene (reference sequence).